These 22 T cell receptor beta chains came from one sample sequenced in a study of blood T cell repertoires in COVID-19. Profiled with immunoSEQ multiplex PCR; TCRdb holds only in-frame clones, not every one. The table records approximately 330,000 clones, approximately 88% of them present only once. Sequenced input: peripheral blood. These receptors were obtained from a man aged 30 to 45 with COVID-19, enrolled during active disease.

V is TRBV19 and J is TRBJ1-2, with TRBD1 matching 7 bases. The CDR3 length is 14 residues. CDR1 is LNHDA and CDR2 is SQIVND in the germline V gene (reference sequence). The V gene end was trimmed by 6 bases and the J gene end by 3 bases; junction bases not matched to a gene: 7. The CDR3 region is CASRRQGSDYGYTF. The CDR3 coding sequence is TGTGCCAGTAGGAGACAGGGATCCGACTATGGCTACACCTTC.

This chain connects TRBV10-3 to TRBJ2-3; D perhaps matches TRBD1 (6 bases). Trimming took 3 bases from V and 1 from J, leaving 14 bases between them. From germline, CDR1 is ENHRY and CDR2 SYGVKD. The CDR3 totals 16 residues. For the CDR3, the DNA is TGTGCCATCAGTGAAACTCAGGGGTGGGGCACAGATACGCAGTATTTT. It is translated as CAISETQGWGTDTQYF.

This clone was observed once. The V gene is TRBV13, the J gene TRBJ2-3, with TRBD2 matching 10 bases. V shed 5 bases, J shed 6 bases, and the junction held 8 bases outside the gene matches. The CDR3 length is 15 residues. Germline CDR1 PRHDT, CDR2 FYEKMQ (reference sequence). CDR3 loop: CASSTTSGKWDTQYF. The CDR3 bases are TGTGCCAGCAGCACCACTAGCGGGAAATGGGATACGCAGTATTTT.

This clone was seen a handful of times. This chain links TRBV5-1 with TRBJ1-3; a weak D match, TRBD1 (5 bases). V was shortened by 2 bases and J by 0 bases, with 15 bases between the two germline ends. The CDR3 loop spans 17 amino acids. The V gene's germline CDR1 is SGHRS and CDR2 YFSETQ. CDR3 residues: CASSLHLTGNSGNTIYF. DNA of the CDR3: TGCGCCAGCAGCTTACACCTAACAGGCAACTCTGGAAACACCATATATTTT.

Here the CDR3 DNA reads TGTGCCACCAGTGATTCCAGCGGGGGCCAAGAGACCCAGTACTTC. Translation gives CATSDSSGGQETQYF. V usage is TRBV24-1 and J usage is TRBJ2-5; the match to TRBD2 covers 8 bases. Per germline, CDR1 KGHDR and CDR2 SFDVKD. V was pared by 2 bases and J by 1 base, with 2 bases of the junction left unmatched. The CDR3 runs 15 residues.

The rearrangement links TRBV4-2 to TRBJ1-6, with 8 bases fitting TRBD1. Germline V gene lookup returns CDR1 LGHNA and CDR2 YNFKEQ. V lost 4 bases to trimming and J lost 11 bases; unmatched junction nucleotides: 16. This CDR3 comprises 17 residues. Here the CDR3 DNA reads TGTGCCAGCAGCCGACCAGGTGGGCAGGGGGCTGAAACACCCCTCCACTTT. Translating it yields CASSRPGGQGAETPLHF.

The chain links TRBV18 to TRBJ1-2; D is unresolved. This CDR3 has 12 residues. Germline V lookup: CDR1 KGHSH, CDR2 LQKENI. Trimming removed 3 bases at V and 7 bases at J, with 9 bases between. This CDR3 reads CASSPGDGGYTF. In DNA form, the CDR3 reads TGTGCCAGCTCACCCGGGGATGGTGGCTACACCTTC.

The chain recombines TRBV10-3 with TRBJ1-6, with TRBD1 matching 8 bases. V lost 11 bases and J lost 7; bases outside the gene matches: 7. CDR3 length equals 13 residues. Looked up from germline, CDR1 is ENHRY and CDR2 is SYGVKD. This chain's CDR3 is CAVSGTGNSPLHF. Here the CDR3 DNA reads TGTGCCGTATCCGGGACAGGCAATTCACCCCTCCACTTT.

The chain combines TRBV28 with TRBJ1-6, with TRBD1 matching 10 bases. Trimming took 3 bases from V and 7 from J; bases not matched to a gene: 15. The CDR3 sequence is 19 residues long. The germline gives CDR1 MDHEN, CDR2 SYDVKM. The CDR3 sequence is CASSLGYRQGAPGNSPLHF. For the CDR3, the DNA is TGTGCCAGCAGTTTGGGTTATAGACAGGGGGCTCCAGGGAATTCACCCCTCCACTTT. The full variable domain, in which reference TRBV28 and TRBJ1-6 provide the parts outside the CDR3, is DVKVTQSSRYLVKRTGEKVFLECVQDMDHENMFWYRQDPGLGLRLIYFSYDVKMKEKGDIPEGYSVSREKKERFSLILESASTNQTSMYLCASSLGYRQGAPGNSPLHFGNGTRLTVT.

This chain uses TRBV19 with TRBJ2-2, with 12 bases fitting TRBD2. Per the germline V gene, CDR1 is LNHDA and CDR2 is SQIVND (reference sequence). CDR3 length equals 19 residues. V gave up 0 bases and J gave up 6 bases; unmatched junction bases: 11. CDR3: CASSIEELPGLAGAGELFF. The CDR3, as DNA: TGTGCCAGTAGTATAGAAGAACTTCCGGGACTAGCGGGTGCCGGGGAGCTGTTTTTT. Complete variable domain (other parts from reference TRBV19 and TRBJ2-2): DGGITQSPKYLFRKEGQNVTLSCEQNLNHDAMYWYRQDPGQGLRLIYYSQIVNDFQKGDIAEGYSVSREKKESFPLTVTSAQKNPTAFYLCASSIEELPGLAGAGELFFGEGSRLTVL.

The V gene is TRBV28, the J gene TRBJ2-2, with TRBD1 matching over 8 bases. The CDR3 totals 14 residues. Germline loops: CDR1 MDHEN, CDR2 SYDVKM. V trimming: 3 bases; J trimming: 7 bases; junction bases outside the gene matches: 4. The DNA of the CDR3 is TGTGCCAGCAGTTTTCAGGGGGCAGGCGGGGAGCTGTTTTTT. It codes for CASSFQGAGGELFF.

The CDR3 here is CASSLGFIQRGTETQYF. The DNA for the CDR3 is TGTGCCAGCAGCTTAGGGTTCATCCAGCGGGGCACGGAGACCCAGTACTTC. The chain is built from TRBV11-2 and TRBJ2-5; 7 bases line up with TRBD2. The J segment lost 5 bases and the V segment lost 1 base, leaving 13 bases of the junction unmatched. The CDR3 is made up of 17 amino acids. CDR1 SGHAT and CDR2 FQNNGV come from the germline V gene.

The CDR3 protein is CASIERAGQSSYNEQFF. For the CDR3, the DNA is TGCGCCAGCATCGAGCGAGCGGGCCAGAGCTCCTACAATGAGCAGTTCTTC. This chain connects TRBV10-1 to TRBJ2-1; weak D call: TRBD2 (6 bases). Germline V gene data show CDR1 as WNHNN and CDR2 as SYGVQD (reference sequence). Trimming shortened V by 7 bases and J by 0 bases, and 19 bases separated the two germline ends. The CDR3 runs 17 residues.

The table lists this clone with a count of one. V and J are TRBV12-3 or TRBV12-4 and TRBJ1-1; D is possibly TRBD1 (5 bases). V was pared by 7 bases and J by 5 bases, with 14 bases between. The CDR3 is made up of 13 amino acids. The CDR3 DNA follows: TGTGCCAGCAAAGCGCCGGCAGGGACTGAAGCTTTCTTT. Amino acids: CASKAPAGTEAFF.

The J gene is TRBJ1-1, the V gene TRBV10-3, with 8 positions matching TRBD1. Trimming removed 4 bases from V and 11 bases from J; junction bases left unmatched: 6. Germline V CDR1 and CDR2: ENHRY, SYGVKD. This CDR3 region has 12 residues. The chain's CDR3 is CAISGADRAAFF. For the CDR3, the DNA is TGTGCCATCAGTGGGGCGGACAGGGCGGCTTTCTTT.

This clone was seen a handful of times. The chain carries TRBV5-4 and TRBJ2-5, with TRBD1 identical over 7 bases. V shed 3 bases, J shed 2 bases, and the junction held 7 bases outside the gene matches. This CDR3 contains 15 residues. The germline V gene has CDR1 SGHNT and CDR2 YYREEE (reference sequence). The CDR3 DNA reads TGTGCCAGCAGCTCTACCATGGGACAGCAAGAGACCCAGTACTTC. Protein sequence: CASSSTMGQQETQYF. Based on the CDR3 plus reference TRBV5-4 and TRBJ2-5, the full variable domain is ETGVTQSPTHLIKTRGQQVTLRCSSQSGHNTVSWYQQALGQGPQFIFQYYREEENGRGNFPPRFSGLQFPNYSSELNVNALELDDSALYLCASSSTMGQQETQYFGPGTRLLVL.

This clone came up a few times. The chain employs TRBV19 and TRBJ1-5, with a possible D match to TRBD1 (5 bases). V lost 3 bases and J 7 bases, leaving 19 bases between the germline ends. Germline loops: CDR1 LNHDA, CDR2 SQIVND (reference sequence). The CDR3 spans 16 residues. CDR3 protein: CASSIPVAGLGQPQHF. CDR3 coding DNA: TGTGCCAGTAGTATTCCCGTTGCAGGGTTGGGACAGCCCCAGCATTTT.

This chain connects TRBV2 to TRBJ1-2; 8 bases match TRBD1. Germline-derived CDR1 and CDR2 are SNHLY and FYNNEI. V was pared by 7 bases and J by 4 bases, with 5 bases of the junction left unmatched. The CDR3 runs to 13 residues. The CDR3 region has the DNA TGTGCCAGCACTCTCGGGACAGGCTATGGCTACACCTTC. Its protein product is CASTLGTGYGYTF.

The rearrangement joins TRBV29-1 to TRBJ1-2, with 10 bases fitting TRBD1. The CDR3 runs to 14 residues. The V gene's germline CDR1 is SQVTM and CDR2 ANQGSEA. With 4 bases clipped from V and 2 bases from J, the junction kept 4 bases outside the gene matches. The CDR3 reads CSVGRGQGNYGYTF. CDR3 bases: TGCAGCGTTGGGAGGGGACAGGGGAACTATGGCTACACCTTC.

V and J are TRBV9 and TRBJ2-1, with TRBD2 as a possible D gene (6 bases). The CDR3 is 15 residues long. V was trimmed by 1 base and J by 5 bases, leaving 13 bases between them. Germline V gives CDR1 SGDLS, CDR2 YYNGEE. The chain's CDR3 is CASSVRDWGNNEQFF. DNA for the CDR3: TGTGCCAGCAGCGTAAGGGACTGGGGCAACAATGAGCAGTTCTTC.

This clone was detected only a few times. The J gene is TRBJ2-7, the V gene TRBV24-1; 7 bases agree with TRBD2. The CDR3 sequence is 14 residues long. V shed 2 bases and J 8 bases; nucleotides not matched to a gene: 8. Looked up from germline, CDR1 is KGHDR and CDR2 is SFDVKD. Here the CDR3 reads CATSDSAGSRKQYF. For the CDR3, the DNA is TGTGCCACCAGTGATTCAGCGGGGTCGAGGAAGCAGTACTTC.

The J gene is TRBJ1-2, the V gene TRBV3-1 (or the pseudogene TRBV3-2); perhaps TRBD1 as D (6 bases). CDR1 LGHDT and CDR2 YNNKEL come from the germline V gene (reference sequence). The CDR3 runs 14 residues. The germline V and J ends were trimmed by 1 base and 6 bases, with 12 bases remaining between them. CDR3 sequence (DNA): TGTGCCAGCAGCCAAGCCCACAGGGCTCATGGCTACACCTTC. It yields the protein CASSQAHRAHGYTF.